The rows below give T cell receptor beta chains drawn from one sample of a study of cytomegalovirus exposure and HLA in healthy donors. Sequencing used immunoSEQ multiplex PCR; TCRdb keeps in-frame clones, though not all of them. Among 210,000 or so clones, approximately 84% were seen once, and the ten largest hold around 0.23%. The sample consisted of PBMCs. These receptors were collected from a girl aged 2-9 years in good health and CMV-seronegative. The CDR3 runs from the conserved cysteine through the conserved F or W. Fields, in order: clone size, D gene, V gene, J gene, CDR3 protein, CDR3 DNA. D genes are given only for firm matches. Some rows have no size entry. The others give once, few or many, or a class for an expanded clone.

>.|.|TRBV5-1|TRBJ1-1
CASSLWTARTEAFF
TGCGCCAGCAGCTTATGGACAGCACGCACTGAAGCTTTCTTT
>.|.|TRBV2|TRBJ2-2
CASSNSEGGELFF
TGTGCCAGCAGTAATAGCGAGGGCGGGGAGCTGTTTTTT
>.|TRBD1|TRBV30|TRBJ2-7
CAWNPGTGGYEQYF
TGTGCCTGGAACCCCGGGACAGGGGGCTACGAGCAGTACTTC
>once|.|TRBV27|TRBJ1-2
CASRSGGGNYGYTF
TGTGCCAGCCGTTCGGGGGGCGGTAACTATGGCTACACCTTC
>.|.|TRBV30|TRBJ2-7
CAWSRGGLVYEQYF
TGTGCCTGGAGTAGGGGGGGGCTAGTCTACGAGCAGTACTTC
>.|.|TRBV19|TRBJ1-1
CASGEGRGTTEAFF
TGTGCCAGTGGGGAAGGGAGGGGAACCACTGAAGCTTTCTTT
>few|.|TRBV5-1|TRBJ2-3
CASSNDLSRTDTQYF
TGCGCCAGCAGCAATGACTTGTCACGCACAGATACGCAGTATTTT
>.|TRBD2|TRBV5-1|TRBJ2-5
CASKALAGEETQYF
TGCGCCAGCAAGGCGCTAGCGGGGGAAGAGACCCAGTACTTC
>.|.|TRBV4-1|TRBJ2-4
CASSQDGAPGDIQYF
TGCGCCAGCAGCCAAGATGGGGCTCCAGGGGACATTCAGTACTTC
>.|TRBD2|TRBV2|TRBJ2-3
CASGGTSGGRASTDTQYF
TGTGCCAGCGGCGGGACTAGCGGGGGGCGGGCTAGCACAGATACGCAGTATTTT
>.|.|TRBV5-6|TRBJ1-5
CASSIRGRYSNQPQHF
TGTGCCAGCAGTATCCGGGGTCGGTATAGCAATCAGCCCCAGCATTTT
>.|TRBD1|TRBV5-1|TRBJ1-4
CASSWTGRDEKLFF
TGCGCCAGCAGCTGGACAGGGCGCGACGAAAAACTGTTTTTT
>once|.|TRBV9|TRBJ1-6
CASSPYMNNSPLHF
TGTGCCAGCAGCCCTTACATGAATAATTCACCCCTCCACTTT
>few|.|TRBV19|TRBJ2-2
CASSHEAANTGELFF
TGTGCCAGTAGTCATGAGGCAGCCAACACCGGGGAGCTGTTTTTT
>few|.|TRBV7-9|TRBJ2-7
CASSLGTVYEQYF
TGTGCCAGCAGCTTAGGGACAGTCTACGAGCAGTACTTC
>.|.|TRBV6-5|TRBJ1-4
CASSPVEGGREKLFF
TGTGCCAGCAGCCCTGTAGAGGGGGGGAGAGAAAAACTGTTTTTT
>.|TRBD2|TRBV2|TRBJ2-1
CASSSLIAGVYNEQFF
TGTGCCAGCAGTTCACTCATAGCGGGAGTATACAATGAGCAGTTCTTC
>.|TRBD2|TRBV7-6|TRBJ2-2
CTSSLTSGRVPGELFF
TGTACCAGCAGCCTGACTAGCGGGAGAGTCCCCGGGGAGCTGTTTTTT
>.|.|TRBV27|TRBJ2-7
CASSLQGGEQYF
TGTGCCAGCAGTTTACAGGGGGGTGAGCAGTACTTC
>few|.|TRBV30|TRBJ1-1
CAWSETWSGEAFF
TGTGCCTGGAGTGAGACCTGGAGTGGGGAAGCTTTCTTT
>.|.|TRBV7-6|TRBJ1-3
CASSLAAVSSGNTIYF
TGTGCCAGCAGCTTAGCTGCGGTGAGCTCTGGAAACACCATATATTTT
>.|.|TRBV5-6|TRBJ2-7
CASSLAADFYEQYF
TGTGCCAGCAGCTTGGCGGCAGACTTCTACGAGCAGTACTTC
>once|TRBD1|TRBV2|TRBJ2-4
CASSGQGVNIQYF
TGTGCCAGCAGTGGACAGGGGGTAAACATTCAGTACTTC
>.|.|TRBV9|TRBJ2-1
CASSVGSGTYNEQFF
TGTGCCAGCAGCGTCGGTAGCGGAACCTACAATGAGCAGTTCTTC
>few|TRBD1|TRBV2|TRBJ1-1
CASRGTGDTEAFF
TGTGCCAGCAGGGGGACAGGCGACACTGAAGCTTTCTTT
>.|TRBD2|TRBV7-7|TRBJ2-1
CASSLETPALAGNNEQFF
TGTGCCAGCAGCTTAGAGACACCGGCACTAGCGGGGAACAATGAGCAGTTCTTC
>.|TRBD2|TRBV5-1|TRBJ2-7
CASSLVSGGRKAYEQYF
TGCGCCAGCAGCTTGGTTAGCGGGGGGCGCAAGGCCTACGAGCAGTACTTC
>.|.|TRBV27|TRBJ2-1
CASSPYSRNPSYNEQFF
TGTGCCAGCAGTCCCTACTCTAGGAACCCTTCCTACAATGAGCAGTTCTTC
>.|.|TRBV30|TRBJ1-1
CAWTFGGGTEAFF
TGTGCCTGGACCTTCGGGGGGGGGACTGAAGCTTTCTTT
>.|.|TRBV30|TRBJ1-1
CAWILEWGVMNTEAFF
TGTGCCTGGATATTGGAGTGGGGGGTCATGAACACTGAAGCTTTCTTT
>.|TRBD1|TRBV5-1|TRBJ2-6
CASSLQGAGANVLTF
TGCGCCAGCAGCCTACAGGGGGCTGGGGCCAACGTCCTGACTTTC
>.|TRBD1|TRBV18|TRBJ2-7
CASSQTTGRYEQYF
TGTGCCAGCTCACAGACGACAGGGCGCTACGAGCAGTACTTC
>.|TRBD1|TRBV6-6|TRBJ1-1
CAGFRQGTNTEAFF
TGTGCCGGCTTTCGACAGGGGACGAACACTGAAGCTTTCTTT